Sequencing of this T cell receptor beta chain was carried out in a study of blood T cell repertoires in COVID-19. Cohort 3 donors counted as recovered after two negative PCRs, clearance, or resolved symptoms. Per the original data handling: Estimates of nucleated cell counts were drawn from the amplification of reference gene primers. Assay used: immunoSEQ multiplex PCR; TCRdb lists only in-frame clones, some missing. From that table come the V and J calls and clone size; the DNA was used to work out D and trimming. The repertoire consists of hundreds of thousands of clones, with approximately 80% occurring once and the leading ten covering roughly 3.5%. The TCR comes from an older woman who had recovered from COVID-19. The sample consisted of PBMCs or T cells enriched from blood (not recorded which).

CDR3 nucleotide sequence: TGTGCCAGCAGCTTAGGTCAGGGATCTTTATACGAGCAGTACTTC. It codes for CASSLGQGSLYEQYF. The rearrangement joins TRBV7-2 to TRBJ2-7; possibly TRBD1 for D (5 bases). The V and J ends lost 1 base and 4 bases respectively, with 14 bases between them. Germline V gene sequence: CDR1 SGHTA, CDR2 FQGNSA. The CDR3 sequence is 15 residues long.